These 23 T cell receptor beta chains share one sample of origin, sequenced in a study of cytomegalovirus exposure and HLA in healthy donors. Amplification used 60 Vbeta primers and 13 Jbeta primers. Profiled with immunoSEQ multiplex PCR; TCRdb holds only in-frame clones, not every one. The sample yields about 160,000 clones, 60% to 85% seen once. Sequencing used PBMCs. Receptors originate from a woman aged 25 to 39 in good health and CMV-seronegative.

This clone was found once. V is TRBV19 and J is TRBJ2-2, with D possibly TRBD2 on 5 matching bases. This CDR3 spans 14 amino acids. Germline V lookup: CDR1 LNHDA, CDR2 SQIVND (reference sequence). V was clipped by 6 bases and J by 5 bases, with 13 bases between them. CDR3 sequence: CASRGVGVTGELFF. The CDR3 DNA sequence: TGTGCCAGTAGGGGAGTCGGCGTAACCGGGGAGCTGTTTTTT.

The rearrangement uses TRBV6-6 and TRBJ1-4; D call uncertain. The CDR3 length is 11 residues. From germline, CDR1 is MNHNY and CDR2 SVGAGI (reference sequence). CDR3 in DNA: TGTGGAGCTGCAACTAATGAAAAACTGTTTTTT. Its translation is CGAATNEKLFF.

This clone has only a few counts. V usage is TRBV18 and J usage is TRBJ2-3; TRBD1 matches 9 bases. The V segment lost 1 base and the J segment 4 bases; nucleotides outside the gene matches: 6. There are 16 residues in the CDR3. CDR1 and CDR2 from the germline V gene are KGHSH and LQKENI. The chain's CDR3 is CASSPRDREWSDTQYF. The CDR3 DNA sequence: TGTGCCAGCTCACCACGGGACAGGGAGTGGTCAGATACGCAGTATTTT.

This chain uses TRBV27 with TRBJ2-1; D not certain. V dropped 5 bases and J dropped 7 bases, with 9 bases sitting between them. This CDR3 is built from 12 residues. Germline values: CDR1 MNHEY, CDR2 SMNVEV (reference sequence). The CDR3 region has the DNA TGTGCCAGCAGTGGTACAGTAAATGAGCAGTTCTTC. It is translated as CASSGTVNEQFF.

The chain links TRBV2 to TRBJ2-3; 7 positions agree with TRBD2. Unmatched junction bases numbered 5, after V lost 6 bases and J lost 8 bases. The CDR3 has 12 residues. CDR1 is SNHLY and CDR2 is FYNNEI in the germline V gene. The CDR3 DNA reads TGTGCCAGCAGGGACCGCGGGGGTACGCAGTATTTT. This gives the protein CASRDRGGTQYF.

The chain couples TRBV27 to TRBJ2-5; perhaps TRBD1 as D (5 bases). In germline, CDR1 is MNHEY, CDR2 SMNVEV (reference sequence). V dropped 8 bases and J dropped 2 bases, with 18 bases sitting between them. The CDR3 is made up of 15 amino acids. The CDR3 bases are TGTGCCAGCGGGGCAGAGTGGGCAGGGCAAGAGACCCAGTACTTC. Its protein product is CASGAEWAGQETQYF.

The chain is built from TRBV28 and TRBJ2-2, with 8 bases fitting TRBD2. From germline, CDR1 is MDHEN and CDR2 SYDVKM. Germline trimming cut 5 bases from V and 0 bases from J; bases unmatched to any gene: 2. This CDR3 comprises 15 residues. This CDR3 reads CASSRGGPNTGELFF. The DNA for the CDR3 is TGTGCCAGCAGTCGGGGGGGGCCGAACACCGGGGAGCTGTTTTTT.

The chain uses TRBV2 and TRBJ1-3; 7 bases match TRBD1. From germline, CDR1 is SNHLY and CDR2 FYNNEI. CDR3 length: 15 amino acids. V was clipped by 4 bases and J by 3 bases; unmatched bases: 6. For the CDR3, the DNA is TGTGCCAGCAGTGCTTCAGGGGGTGGTGGAAACACCATATATTTT. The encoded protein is CASSASGGGGNTIYF.

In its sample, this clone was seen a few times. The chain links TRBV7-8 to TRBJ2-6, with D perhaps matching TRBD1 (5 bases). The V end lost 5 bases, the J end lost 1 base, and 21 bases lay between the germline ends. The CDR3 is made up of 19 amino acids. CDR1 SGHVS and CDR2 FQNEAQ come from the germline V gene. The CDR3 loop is CASSTDLFRAESGANVLTF. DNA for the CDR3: TGTGCCAGCAGCACCGACTTGTTCAGGGCAGAGTCTGGGGCCAACGTCCTGACTTTC.

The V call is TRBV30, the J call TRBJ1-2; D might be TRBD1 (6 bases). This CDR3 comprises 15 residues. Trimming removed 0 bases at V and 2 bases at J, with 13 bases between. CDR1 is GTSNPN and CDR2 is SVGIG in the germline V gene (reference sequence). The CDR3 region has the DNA TGTGCCTGGAGTGTTCGTCAGGGGACCAACTATGGCTACACCTTC. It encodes CAWSVRQGTNYGYTF.

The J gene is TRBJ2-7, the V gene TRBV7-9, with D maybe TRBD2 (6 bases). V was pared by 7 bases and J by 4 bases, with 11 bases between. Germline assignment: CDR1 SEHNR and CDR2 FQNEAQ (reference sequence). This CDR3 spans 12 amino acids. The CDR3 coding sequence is TGTGCCAGCAACCTGGGGGGTTACGAGCAGTACTTC. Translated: CASNLGGYEQYF. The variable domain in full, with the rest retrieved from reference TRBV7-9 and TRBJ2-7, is DTGVSQNPRHKITKRGQNVTFRCDPISEHNRLYWYRQTLGQGPEFLTYFQNEAQLEKSRLLSDRFSAERPKGSFSTLEIQRTEQGDSAMYLCASNLGGYEQYFGPGTRLTVT.

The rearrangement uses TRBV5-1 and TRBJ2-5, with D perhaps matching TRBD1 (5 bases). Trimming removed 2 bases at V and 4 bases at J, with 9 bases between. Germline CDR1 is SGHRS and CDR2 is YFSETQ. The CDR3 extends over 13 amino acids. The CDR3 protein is CASSLQVLETQYF. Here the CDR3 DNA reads TGCGCCAGCAGCTTACAGGTTCTAGAGACCCAGTACTTC.

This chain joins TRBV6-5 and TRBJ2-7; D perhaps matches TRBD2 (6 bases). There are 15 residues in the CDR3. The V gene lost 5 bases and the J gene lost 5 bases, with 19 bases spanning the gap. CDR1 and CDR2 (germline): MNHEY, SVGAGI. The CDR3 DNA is TGTGCCAGCAGTCCCTTGCGGGGATTCACCCACGAGCAGTACTTC. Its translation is CASSPLRGFTHEQYF.

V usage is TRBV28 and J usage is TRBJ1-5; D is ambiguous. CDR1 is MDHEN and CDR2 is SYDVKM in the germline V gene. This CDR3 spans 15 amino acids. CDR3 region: CAHPPAGLSNQPQHF. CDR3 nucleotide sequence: TGTGCGCATCCACCCGCGGGGTTGAGCAATCAGCCCCAGCATTTT.

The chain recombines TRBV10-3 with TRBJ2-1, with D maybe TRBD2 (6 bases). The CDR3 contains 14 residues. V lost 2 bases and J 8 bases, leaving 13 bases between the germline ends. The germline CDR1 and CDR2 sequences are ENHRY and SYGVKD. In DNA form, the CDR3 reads TGTGCCATCAGTGAGAGGAGGGACGAGGATGAGCAGTTCTTC. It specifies CAISERRDEDEQFF.

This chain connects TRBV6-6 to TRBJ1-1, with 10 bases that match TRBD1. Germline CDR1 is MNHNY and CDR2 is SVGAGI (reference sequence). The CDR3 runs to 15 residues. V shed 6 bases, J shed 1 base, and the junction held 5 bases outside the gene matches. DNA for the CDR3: TGTGCCAGCAGATCCGGGACAGGGGCGAACACTGAAGCTTTCTTT. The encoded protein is CASRSGTGANTEAFF.

The DNA of the CDR3 is TGTGCCAGCAGGAAAACAGGGGGTGGAACTAAAGCTTTCTTT. It codes for CASRKTGGGTKAFF. The V gene is TRBV27, the J gene TRBJ1-1; 8 bases are a match to TRBD1. The CDR3 sequence is 14 residues long. With V trimmed by 6 bases and J by 9 bases, 12 bases remained unmatched. The germline V gene encodes CDR1 MNHEY and CDR2 SMNVEV (reference sequence).

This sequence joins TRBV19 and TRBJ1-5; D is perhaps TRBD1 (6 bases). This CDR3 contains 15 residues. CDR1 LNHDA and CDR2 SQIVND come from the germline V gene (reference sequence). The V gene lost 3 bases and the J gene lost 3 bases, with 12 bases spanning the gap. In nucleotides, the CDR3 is TGTGCCAGTAGTATGCAGGGACACCTCAATCAGCCCCAGCATTTT. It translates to CASSMQGHLNQPQHF.

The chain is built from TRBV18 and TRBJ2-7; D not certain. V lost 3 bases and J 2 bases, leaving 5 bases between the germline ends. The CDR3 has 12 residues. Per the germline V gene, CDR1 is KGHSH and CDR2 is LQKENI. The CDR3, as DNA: TGTGCCAGCTCACCGGGCACCTACGAGCAGTACTTC. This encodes CASSPGTYEQYF.

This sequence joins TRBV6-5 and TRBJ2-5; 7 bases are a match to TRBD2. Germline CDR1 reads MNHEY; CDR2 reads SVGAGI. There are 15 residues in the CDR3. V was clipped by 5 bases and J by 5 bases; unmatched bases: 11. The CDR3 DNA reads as TGTGCCAGCAGTCTAACCTGGGGGGGGTTGGAGACCCAGTACTTC. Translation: CASSLTWGGLETQYF.

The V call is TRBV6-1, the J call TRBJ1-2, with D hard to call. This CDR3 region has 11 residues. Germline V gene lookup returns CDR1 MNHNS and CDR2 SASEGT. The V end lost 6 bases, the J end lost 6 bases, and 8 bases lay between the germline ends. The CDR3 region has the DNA TGTGCCAGCAGAACAAATGATGGCTACACCTTC. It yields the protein CASRTNDGYTF.

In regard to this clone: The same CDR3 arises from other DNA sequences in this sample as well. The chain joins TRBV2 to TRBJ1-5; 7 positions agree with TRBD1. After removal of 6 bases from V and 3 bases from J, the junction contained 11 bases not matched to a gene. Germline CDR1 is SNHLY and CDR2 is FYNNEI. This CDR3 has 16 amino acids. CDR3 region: CASSHNRTGYNQPQHF. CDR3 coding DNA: TGTGCCAGCAGCCACAACCGGACAGGCTACAATCAGCCCCAGCATTTT.

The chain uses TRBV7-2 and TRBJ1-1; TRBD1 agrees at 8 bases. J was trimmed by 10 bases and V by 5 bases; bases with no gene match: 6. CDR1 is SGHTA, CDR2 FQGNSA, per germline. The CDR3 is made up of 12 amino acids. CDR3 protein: CASSKQQGGAFF. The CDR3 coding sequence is TGTGCCAGCAGCAAGCAACAGGGGGGAGCTTTCTTT.